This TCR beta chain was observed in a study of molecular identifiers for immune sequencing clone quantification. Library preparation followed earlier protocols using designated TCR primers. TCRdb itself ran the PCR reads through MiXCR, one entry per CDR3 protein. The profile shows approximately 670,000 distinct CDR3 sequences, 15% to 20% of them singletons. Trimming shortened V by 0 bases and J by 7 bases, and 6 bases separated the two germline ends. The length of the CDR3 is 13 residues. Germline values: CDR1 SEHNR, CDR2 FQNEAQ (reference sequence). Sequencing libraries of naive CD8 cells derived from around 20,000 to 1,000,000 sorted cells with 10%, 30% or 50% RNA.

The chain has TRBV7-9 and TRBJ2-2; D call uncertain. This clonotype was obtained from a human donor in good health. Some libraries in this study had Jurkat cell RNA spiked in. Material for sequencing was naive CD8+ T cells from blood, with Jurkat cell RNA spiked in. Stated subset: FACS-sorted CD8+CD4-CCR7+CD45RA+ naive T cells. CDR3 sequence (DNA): TGTGCCAGCAGCTTAGCGATAGACGGGGAGCTGTTTTTT. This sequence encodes CASSLAIDGELFF.